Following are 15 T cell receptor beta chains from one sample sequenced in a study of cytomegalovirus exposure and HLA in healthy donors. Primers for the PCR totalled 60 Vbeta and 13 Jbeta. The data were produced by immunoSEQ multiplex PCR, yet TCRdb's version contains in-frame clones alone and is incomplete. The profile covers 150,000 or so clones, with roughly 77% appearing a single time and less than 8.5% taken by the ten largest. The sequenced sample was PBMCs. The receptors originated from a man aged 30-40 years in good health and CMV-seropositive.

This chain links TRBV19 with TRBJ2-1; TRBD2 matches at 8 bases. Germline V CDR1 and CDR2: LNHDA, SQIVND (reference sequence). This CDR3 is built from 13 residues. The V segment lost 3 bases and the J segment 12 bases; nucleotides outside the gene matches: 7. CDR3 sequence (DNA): TGTGCCAGTAGTATCCGGGAGGGCCTTTGGCAGTTCTTC. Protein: CASSIREGLWQFF.

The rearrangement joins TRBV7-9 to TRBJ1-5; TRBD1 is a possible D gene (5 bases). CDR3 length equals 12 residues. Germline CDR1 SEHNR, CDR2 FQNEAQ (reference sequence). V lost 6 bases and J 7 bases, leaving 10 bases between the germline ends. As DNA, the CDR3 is TGTGCCAGCAGTGCGGGGACCCAGCCCCAGCATTTT. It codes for CASSAGTQPQHF.

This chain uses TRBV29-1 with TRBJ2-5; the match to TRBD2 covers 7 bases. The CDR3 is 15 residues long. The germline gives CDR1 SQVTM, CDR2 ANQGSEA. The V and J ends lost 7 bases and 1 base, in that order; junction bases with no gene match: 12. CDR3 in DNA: TGCAGCGCTGTAGGGCTAGCGGCTCGCCAAGAGACCCAGTACTTC. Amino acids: CSAVGLAARQETQYF.

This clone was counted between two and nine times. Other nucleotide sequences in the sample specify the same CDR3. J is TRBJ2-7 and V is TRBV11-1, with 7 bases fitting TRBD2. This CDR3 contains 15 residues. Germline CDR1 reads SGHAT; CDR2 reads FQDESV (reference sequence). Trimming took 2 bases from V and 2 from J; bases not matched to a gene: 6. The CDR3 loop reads CASSLPRERTYEQYF. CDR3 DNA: TGTGCCAGCAGCTTACCGCGGGAGAGGACCTACGAGCAGTACTTC.

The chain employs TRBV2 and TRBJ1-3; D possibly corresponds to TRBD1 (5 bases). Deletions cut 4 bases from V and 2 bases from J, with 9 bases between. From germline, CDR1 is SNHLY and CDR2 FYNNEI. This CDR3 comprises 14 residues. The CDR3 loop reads CASSVGAPGNTIYF. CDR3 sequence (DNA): TGTGCCAGCAGTGTAGGGGCACCTGGAAACACCATATATTTT.

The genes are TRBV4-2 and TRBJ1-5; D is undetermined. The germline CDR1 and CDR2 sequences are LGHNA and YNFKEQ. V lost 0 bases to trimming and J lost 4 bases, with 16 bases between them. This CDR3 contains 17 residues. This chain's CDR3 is CASSQDSYPNLNQPQHF. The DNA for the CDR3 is TGTGCCAGCAGCCAAGACTCCTATCCAAATCTAAATCAGCCCCAGCATTTT.

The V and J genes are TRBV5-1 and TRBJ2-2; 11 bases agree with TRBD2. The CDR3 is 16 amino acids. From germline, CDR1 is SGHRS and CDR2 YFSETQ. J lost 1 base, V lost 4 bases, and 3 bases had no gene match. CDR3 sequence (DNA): TGCGCCAGCAGCCTCGGACTAGCGGGGAACACCGGGGAGCTGTTTTTT. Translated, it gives CASSLGLAGNTGELFF.

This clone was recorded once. The CDR3 protein is CASSVGQGTNEKLFF. The CDR3 DNA is TGCGCCAGCAGCGTCGGACAGGGGACTAATGAAAAACTGTTTTTT. The rearrangement links TRBV5-1 to TRBJ1-4; 9 nucleotides agree with TRBD1. Losses at the gene ends were 4 bases for V and 2 bases for J; bases not matched to a gene: 3. This CDR3 comprises 15 residues. CDR1 and CDR2 from the germline V gene are SGHRS and YFSETQ.

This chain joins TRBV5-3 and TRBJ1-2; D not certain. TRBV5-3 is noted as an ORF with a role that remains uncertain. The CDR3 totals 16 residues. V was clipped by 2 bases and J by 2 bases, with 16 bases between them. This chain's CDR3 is CARSFVSDSPNYGYTF. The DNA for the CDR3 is TGTGCCAGAAGCTTTGTATCGGACTCCCCAAACTATGGCTACACCTTC.

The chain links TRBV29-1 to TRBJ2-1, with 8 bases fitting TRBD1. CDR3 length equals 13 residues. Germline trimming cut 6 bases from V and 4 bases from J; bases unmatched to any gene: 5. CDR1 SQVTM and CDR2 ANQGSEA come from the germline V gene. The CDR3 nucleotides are TGCAGCGTGCGGGACAGGAGATACAATGAGCAGTTCTTC. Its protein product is CSVRDRRYNEQFF.

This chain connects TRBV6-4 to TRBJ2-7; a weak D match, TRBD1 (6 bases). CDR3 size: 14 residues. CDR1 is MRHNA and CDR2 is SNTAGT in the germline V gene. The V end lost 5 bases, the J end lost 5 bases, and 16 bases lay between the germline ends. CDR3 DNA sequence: TGTGCCAGCAGTCCTGAGACAGGTCCTCACGAGCAGTACTTC. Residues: CASSPETGPHEQYF.

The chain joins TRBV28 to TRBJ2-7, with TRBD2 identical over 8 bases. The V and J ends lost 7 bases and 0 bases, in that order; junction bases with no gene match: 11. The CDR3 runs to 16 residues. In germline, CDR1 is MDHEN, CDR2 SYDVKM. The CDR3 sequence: CASNSQRERSSYEQYF. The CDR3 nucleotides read TGTGCCAGCAACTCACAGCGGGAGAGGAGCTCCTACGAGCAGTACTTC.

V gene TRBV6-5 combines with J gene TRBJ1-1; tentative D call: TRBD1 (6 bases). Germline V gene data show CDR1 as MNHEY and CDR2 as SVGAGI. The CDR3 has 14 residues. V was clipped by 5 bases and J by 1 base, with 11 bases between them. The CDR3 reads CASSIDRRNTEAFF. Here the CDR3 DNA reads TGTGCCAGCAGTATTGACAGGCGGAACACTGAAGCTTTCTTT.

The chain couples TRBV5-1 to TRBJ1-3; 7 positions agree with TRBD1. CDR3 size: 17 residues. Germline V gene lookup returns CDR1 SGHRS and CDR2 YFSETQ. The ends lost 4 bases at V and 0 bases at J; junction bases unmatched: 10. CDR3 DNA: TGCGCCAGCAGCCCCGGACAGGAACTCAACTCTGGAAACACCATATATTTT. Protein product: CASSPGQELNSGNTIYF.

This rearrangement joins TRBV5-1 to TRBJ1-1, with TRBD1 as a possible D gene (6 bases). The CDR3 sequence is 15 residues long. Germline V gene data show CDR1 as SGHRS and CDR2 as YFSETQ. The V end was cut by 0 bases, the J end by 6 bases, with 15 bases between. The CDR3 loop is CASSLGDQGIPEAFF. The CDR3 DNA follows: TGCGCCAGCAGCTTGGGAGATCAGGGGATCCCTGAAGCTTTCTTT. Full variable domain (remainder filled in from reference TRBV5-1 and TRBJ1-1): KAGVTQTPRYLIKTRGQQVTLSCSPISGHRSVSWYQQTPGQGLQFLFEYFSETQRNKGNFPGRFSGRQFSNSRSEMNVSTLELGDSALYLCASSLGDQGIPEAFFGQGTRLTVV.